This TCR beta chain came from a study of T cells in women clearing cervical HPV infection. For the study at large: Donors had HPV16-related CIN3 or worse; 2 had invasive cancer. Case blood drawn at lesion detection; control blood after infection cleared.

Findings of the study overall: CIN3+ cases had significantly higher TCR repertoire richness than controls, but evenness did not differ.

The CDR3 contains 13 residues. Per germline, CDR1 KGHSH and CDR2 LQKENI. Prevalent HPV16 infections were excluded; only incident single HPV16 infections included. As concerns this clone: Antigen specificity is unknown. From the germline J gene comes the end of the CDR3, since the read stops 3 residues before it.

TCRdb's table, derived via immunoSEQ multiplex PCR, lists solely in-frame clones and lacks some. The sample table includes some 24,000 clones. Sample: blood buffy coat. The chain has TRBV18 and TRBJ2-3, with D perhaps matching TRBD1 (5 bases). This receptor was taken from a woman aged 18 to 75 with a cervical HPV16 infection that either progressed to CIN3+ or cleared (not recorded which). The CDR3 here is CASSQGYQETQYF. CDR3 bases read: TGTGCCAGCTCACAGGGGTACCAAGAGACG.